Shown below are 32 T cell receptor beta chains from a single sample sequenced in a study of cytomegalovirus exposure and HLA in healthy donors. Clones were read by immunoSEQ multiplex PCR, and TCRdb kept only the in-frame ones, dropping some. This sample has approximately 160,000 clones, with around 92% found just once. The sequenced sample was PBMCs. Receptor source: a woman aged 18-29 years in good health and CMV-seropositive.

The V call is TRBV18, the J call TRBJ2-3; TRBD1 aligns across 7 bases. Germline assignment: CDR1 KGHSH and CDR2 LQKENI. The CDR3 totals 17 residues. Trimming cost V 3 bases and J 2 bases; bases outside gene matches: 11. The CDR3 here is CASSPWGRDRDTDTQYF. CDR3 bases: TGTGCCAGCTCACCTTGGGGCCGGGACAGAGACACAGATACGCAGTATTTT.

The chain recombines TRBV6-5 with TRBJ2-7, with TRBD2 matching over 9 bases. CDR3 length equals 15 residues. Germline V gene sequence: CDR1 MNHEY, CDR2 SVGAGI. Trimming at V came to 6 bases and at J to 4 bases, leaving 10 bases not matched to a gene. The CDR3 DNA follows: TGTGCCAGCAGCTCGAGAGGTAGCGGGAGTTACGAGCAGTACTTC. The encoded protein is CASSSRGSGSYEQYF.

This chain joins TRBV7-8 and TRBJ2-3, with D unresolved. The germline V gene has CDR1 SGHVS and CDR2 FQNEAQ. The CDR3 is 13 amino acids. Trimming cost V 5 bases and J 6 bases, with 12 bases left between them. The CDR3 DNA sequence: TGTGCCAGCAGCCTCGTTCAGGTGGATACGCAGTATTTT. Translation gives CASSLVQVDTQYF.

This chain joins TRBV19 and TRBJ1-1; 8 positions match TRBD1. Germline values: CDR1 LNHDA, CDR2 SQIVND (reference sequence). V trimming: 3 bases; J trimming: 4 bases; junction bases outside the gene matches: 10. The CDR3 contains 16 residues. CDR3 residues: CASSISPQGAGTEAFF. CDR3 nucleotides: TGTGCCAGTAGTATTAGCCCCCAGGGGGCAGGCACTGAAGCTTTCTTT.

V usage is TRBV7-8 and J usage is TRBJ2-5; D is perhaps TRBD2 (6 bases). The CDR3 is made up of 14 amino acids. CDR1 SGHVS and CDR2 FQNEAQ come from the germline V gene. Trimming removed 5 bases at V and 4 bases at J, with 14 bases between. CDR3 in amino acids: CASSPSRRGETQYF. DNA of the CDR3: TGTGCCAGCAGCCCAAGTCGGCGGGGAGAGACCCAGTACTTC.

V gene TRBV5-8 combines with J gene TRBJ2-7; D gene uncertain. CDR3 length: 11 amino acids. Between the trimmed V and J ends, which lost 1 base and 5 bases, there was a span of 4 bases. From germline, CDR1 is SGHTS and CDR2 YDEGEE. The CDR3 is CASSLINEQYF. In DNA form, the CDR3 reads TGTGCCAGCAGCTTGATCAACGAGCAGTACTTC.

The chain has TRBV11-2 and TRBJ1-2; unclear D gene. V lost 0 bases to trimming and J lost 13 bases, with 9 bases between them. CDR1 and CDR2 (germline): SGHAT, FQNNGV. This CDR3 comprises 11 residues. CDR3 in amino acids: CASSLEAVSTF. The CDR3, as DNA: TGTGCCAGCAGCTTAGAGGCAGTCAGCACCTTC.

This clone was detected once. The J gene is TRBJ2-5, the V gene TRBV25-1, with D hard to call. This CDR3 is 13 amino acids long. Trimming pared 3 bases from V and 0 bases from J, leaving 5 bases between. CDR1 and CDR2 from the germline V gene are MGHDK and SYGVNS. CDR3 residues: CASSDSYQETQYF. The CDR3 DNA sequence: TGTGCCAGCAGTGATTCTTACCAAGAGACCCAGTACTTC.

The chain has TRBV6-1 and TRBJ1-2; tentatively, D is TRBD1 (6 bases). Germline V gene data show CDR1 as MNHNS and CDR2 as SASEGT. The CDR3 has 15 residues. Trimming cost V 1 base and J 8 bases, with 17 bases left between them. The CDR3: CASSEVMQGTIGYTF. The CDR3 DNA is TGTGCCAGCAGTGAAGTAATGCAGGGGACGATCGGCTACACCTTC.

This sequence joins TRBV5-6 and TRBJ2-3; D may be TRBD2 (6 bases). Germline CDR1 reads SGHDT; CDR2 reads YYEEEE. The V gene lost 4 bases and the J gene lost 2 bases, with 8 bases spanning the gap. The CDR3 runs to 13 residues. In DNA form, the CDR3 reads TGTGCCAGCAGCGGGGGGACCACAGATACGCAGTATTTT. Protein product: CASSGGTTDTQYF. The full variable domain, completed using reference TRBV5-6 and TRBJ2-3, is DAGVTQSPTHLIKTRGQQVTLRCSPKSGHDTVSWYQQALGQGPQFIFQYYEEEERQRGNFPDRFSGHQFPNYSSELNVNALLLGDSALYLCASSGGTTDTQYFGPGTRLTVL.

The chain has TRBV7-2 and TRBJ2-1, with 7 nucleotides matching TRBD1. The CDR3 runs to 15 residues. The germline V gene encodes CDR1 SGHTA and CDR2 FQGNSA. Trimming at V came to 6 bases and at J to 1 base, leaving 6 bases not matched to a gene. The CDR3 coding sequence is TGTGCCAGCAGGTTGAGACAGGGTTCCTACAATGAGCAGTTCTTC. Translated: CASRLRQGSYNEQFF.

In this sample, this clone turned up once. The chain uses TRBV5-1 and TRBJ1-4, with 7 bases aligning to TRBD1. Losses at the gene ends were 1 base for V and 8 bases for J; bases not matched to a gene: 14. The CDR3 has 17 amino acids. Per the germline V gene, CDR1 is SGHRS and CDR2 is YFSETQ. The CDR3 sequence: CASSLKGDSSKGEKLFF. CDR3 nucleotide sequence: TGCGCCAGCAGCTTGAAAGGGGACAGCTCGAAGGGGGAAAAACTGTTTTTT. Combining the CDR3 with reference TRBV5-1 and TRBJ1-4 gives the whole variable domain KAGVTQTPRYLIKTRGQQVTLSCSPISGHRSVSWYQQTPGQGLQFLFEYFSETQRNKGNFPGRFSGRQFSNSRSEMNVSTLELGDSALYLCASSLKGDSSKGEKLFFGSGTQLSVL.

The chain has TRBV29-1 and TRBJ2-1, with 7 nucleotides matching TRBD1. This CDR3 comprises 14 residues. V lost 7 bases to trimming and J lost 4 bases; unmatched junction nucleotides: 10. The V gene's germline CDR1 is SQVTM and CDR2 ANQGSEA. CDR3 in amino acids: CSDNRGQPYNEQFF. The CDR3 DNA follows: TGCAGCGACAACAGGGGCCAACCATACAATGAGCAGTTCTTC.

The chain links TRBV2 to TRBJ2-1; the match to TRBD2 covers 15 bases. V dropped 6 bases and J dropped 10; count of bases not matched to a gene: 13. The CDR3 covers 17 residues. Germline assignment: CDR1 SNHLY and CDR2 FYNNEI. The CDR3 DNA is TGTGCCAGCAGGAACAAATGGACTAGCGGGAGGGGCGGGGAGCAGTTCTTC. As protein: CASRNKWTSGRGGEQFF.

The gene calls are TRBV9 and TRBJ2-5; 9 nucleotides align to TRBD2. The V gene end was trimmed by 0 bases and the J gene end by 8 bases; junction bases not matched to a gene: 5. Germline CDR1 SGDLS, CDR2 YYNGEE. The CDR3 consists of 14 residues. As DNA, the CDR3 is TGTGCCAGCAGCGTAGGAATAGCGGGAGTAACCCAGTACTTC. Translation gives CASSVGIAGVTQYF.

The V gene is TRBV4-2, the J gene TRBJ2-2; 9 nucleotides line up with TRBD2. V lost 6 bases, J lost 4 bases, and 9 bases stayed unmatched. CDR1 LGHNA and CDR2 YNFKEQ come from the germline V gene. This CDR3 comprises 16 residues. The DNA for the CDR3 is TGTGCCAGCAGTTTGGGAGCGGGAGGTTTCACCGGGGAGCTGTTTTTT. It translates to CASSLGAGGFTGELFF.

The gene calls are TRBV28 and TRBJ1-3; tentative D call: TRBD1 (5 bases). V lost 3 bases and J 0 bases, leaving 9 bases between the germline ends. This CDR3 spans 15 amino acids. Germline V gene sequence: CDR1 MDHEN, CDR2 SYDVKM. The CDR3 coding sequence is TGTGCCAGCAGTTTGCCGGGGGGCTCTGGAAACACCATATATTTT. Its protein is CASSLPGGSGNTIYF.

J is TRBJ2-7 and V is TRBV28, with D unclear. CDR1 MDHEN and CDR2 SYDVKM come from the germline V gene. Between the trimmed V and J ends, which lost 5 bases and 5 bases, there was a span of 19 bases. The CDR3 runs to 15 residues. DNA for the CDR3: TGTGCCAGCAGTCTTGTAAGCTCCGCTATCGACGAGCAGTACTTC. This translates into CASSLVSSAIDEQYF.

This clone turned up a few times. V gene TRBV28 combines with J gene TRBJ1-2, with a weak D call TRBD1 (6 bases). CDR1 is MDHEN and CDR2 is SYDVKM in the germline V gene. Trimming took off 4 bases at V and 1 base at J, with 7 bases between the two ends. CDR3 size: 13 residues. The CDR3 is CASSSDSNYGYTF. The CDR3 DNA reads TGTGCCAGCAGTTCGGACAGTAACTATGGCTACACCTTC.

CDR3 in amino acids: CASSEGLAGVGEQFF. In DNA, the CDR3 is TGTGCCAGCAGCGAGGGACTAGCGGGAGTGGGCGAGCAGTTCTTC. The chain recombines TRBV7-2 with TRBJ2-1; TRBD2 aligns across 14 bases. The trim removed 5 bases at V and 10 bases at J, leaving 7 bases unmatched. From germline, CDR1 is SGHTA and CDR2 FQGNSA. This CDR3 is 15 amino acids long. Filled out from reference TRBV7-2 and TRBJ2-1, the complete variable domain reads GAGVSQSPSNKVTEKGKDVELRCDPISGHTALYWYRQSLGQGLEFLIYFQGNSAPDKSGLPSDRFSAERTGGSVSTLTIQRTQQEDSAVYLCASSEGLAGVGEQFFGPGTRLTVL.

This chain links TRBV4-1 with TRBJ2-3, with no clear D. CDR3 length: 13 amino acids. CDR1 and CDR2 (germline): MGHRA, YSYEKL. The ends were cut back, 4 bases at V and 4 bases at J, with 9 bases in the middle. CDR3 protein: CASSLDRADTQYF. The CDR3 DNA reads as TGCGCCAGCAGCCTCGATCGCGCAGATACGCAGTATTTT.

The rearrangement joins TRBV5-6 to TRBJ2-7, with no clear D. Germline V gene data show CDR1 as SGHDT and CDR2 as YYEEEE. This CDR3 is built from 11 residues. Trimming left V 2 bases short and J 6 bases short, with 6 bases between. The CDR3 nucleotides are TGTGCCAGCAGCTTTTCCCTCGAGCAGTACTTC. Translated, it gives CASSFSLEQYF.

The V gene is TRBV5-5, the J gene TRBJ1-1; D remains ambiguous. Trimming took off 0 bases at V and 6 bases at J, with 15 bases between the two ends. CDR1 and CDR2 from the germline V gene are SGHKS and YYEKEE (reference sequence). The CDR3 length is 15 residues. The CDR3 nucleotides are TGTGCCAGCAGCTTGGGAGGGAGAGTGCTGGCTGAAGCTTTCTTT. This gives the protein CASSLGGRVLAEAFF.

The J gene is TRBJ2-7, the V gene TRBV11-2; 10 nucleotides align to TRBD2. There are 16 residues in the CDR3. Per germline, CDR1 SGHAT and CDR2 FQNNGV. Trimming cost V 1 base and J 4 bases; bases outside gene matches: 7. CDR3 in amino acids: CASSLVASGRNYEQYF. For the CDR3, the DNA is TGTGCCAGCAGCTTAGTCGCTAGCGGGAGAAATTACGAGCAGTACTTC.

The chain couples TRBV21-1 to TRBJ2-7; TRBD2 was called by the table and not checked on the DNA. TRBV21-1 constitutes a pseudogene. The CDR3 spans 17 residues. The DNA for the CDR3 is TGTGCCAGCAGGAAACCCACGGGACTAGCGGGAGTAGGTGAGCAGTACTTC. This gives the protein CASRKPTGLAGVGEQYF.

The V and J genes are TRBV27 and TRBJ2-1, with D maybe TRBD2 (6 bases). The CDR3 totals 16 residues. Germline CDR1 reads MNHEY; CDR2 reads SMNVEV (reference sequence). V lost 0 bases, J lost 5 bases, and 14 bases lay in between. CDR3 protein: CASSLSRREWHNEQFF. Written as DNA, the CDR3 is TGTGCCAGCAGTTTATCTAGACGGGAGTGGCACAATGAGCAGTTCTTC.

The chain carries TRBV12-5 and TRBJ1-1, with a weak D call TRBD1 (6 bases). Germline V gene sequence: CDR1 LGHNT, CDR2 FRNRAP. V was cut by 0 bases and J by 0 bases, with 11 bases left in between. This CDR3 is 16 amino acids long. The CDR3 DNA is TGTGCTAGTGGTTTGGTCAGGGGCAGCTTGAACACTGAAGCTTTCTTT. Its translation is CASGLVRGSLNTEAFF.

V gene TRBV29-1 combines with J gene TRBJ1-1; perhaps TRBD1 as D (6 bases). V was trimmed by 6 bases and J by 5 bases, leaving 16 bases between them. This CDR3 is 13 amino acids long. The germline V gene encodes CDR1 SQVTM and CDR2 ANQGSEA. The CDR3 reads CSVATGIGTEAFF. The CDR3 DNA follows: TGCAGCGTCGCAACAGGGATCGGGACTGAAGCTTTCTTT.

The rearrangement uses TRBV30 and TRBJ2-2; D unresolved. Trimming cost V 0 bases and J 8 bases, with 4 bases left between them. Germline values: CDR1 GTSNPN, CDR2 SVGIG (reference sequence). The CDR3 extends over 11 amino acids. CDR3 coding DNA: TGTGCCTGGAGTGTCGCGGGGGAGCTGTTTTTT. Protein: CAWSVAGELFF.

The chain links TRBV6-6 to TRBJ2-2; D gene unclear. In germline, CDR1 is MNHNY, CDR2 SVGAGI (reference sequence). Trimming removed 1 base from V and 8 bases from J, with 8 bases in between. The CDR3 is made up of 13 amino acids. CDR3 region: CASSYFPRGELFF. The CDR3 DNA follows: TGTGCCAGCAGTTACTTTCCCCGGGGGGAGCTGTTTTTT.

The rearrangement uses TRBV5-4 and TRBJ1-1, with 7 nucleotides matching TRBD1. The CDR3 runs 15 residues. Germline trimming cut 4 bases from V and 4 bases from J; bases unmatched to any gene: 10. Germline V gene lookup returns CDR1 SGHNT and CDR2 YYREEE (reference sequence). CDR3 loop: CASSPGGAGGTEAFF. The DNA for the CDR3 is TGTGCCAGCAGCCCGGGGGGGGCAGGGGGCACTGAAGCTTTCTTT.

This chain links TRBV9 with TRBJ2-3, with 7 bases identical to TRBD2. The CDR3 contains 18 residues. The V segment lost 0 bases and the J segment 2 bases; nucleotides outside the gene matches: 12. Germline V lookup: CDR1 SGDLS, CDR2 YYNGEE. The CDR3 sequence is CASSVEPPGGGDTDTQYF. The CDR3 DNA reads as TGTGCCAGCAGCGTAGAACCCCCGGGCGGGGGAGACACAGATACGCAGTATTTT.